The 27 T cell receptor beta chains below all came from one sample that was sequenced in a study of blood T cell repertoires in COVID-19. Produced via immunoSEQ multiplex PCR; TCRdb's table is partial and in-frame only. The sample includes 240,000 or so clones, approximately 86% seen only once; the top ten take around 7.2%. The sequenced material came from peripheral blood. Receptor source: a man aged 60 to 75 who had recovered from COVID-19.

The rearrangement joins TRBV27 to TRBJ1-1, with a possible D match to TRBD1 (5 bases). The CDR3 extends over 13 amino acids. CDR1 MNHEY and CDR2 SMNVEV come from the germline V gene (reference sequence). Trimming took 3 bases from V and 4 from J, leaving 9 bases between them. The CDR3 bases are TGTGCCAGCAGTTTGGGGGGTACCACTGAAGCTTTCTTT. This codes for CASSLGGTTEAFF.

The DNA for the CDR3 is TGTGCCAGCACCTTGGGACAGGAAGCTTTCTTT. Translating gives CASTLGQEAFF. This rearrangement joins TRBV12-3 or TRBV12-4 to TRBJ1-1; TRBD1 agrees at 7 bases. The junction had 4 bases not matched to a gene; V was cut back by 7 bases and J by 8 bases. The CDR3 sequence is 11 residues long.

This clone turned up a few times. The chain couples TRBV2 to TRBJ2-3; D not resolved. CDR1 is SNHLY, CDR2 FYNNEI, per germline. The length of the CDR3 is 15 residues. V lost 6 bases and J 2 bases, leaving 15 bases between the germline ends. This CDR3 reads CASSGRLLNTDTQYF. The CDR3 DNA reads TGTGCCAGCAGCGGCCGACTCCTAAACACAGATACGCAGTATTTT.

The chain combines TRBV5-4 with TRBJ2-3; 12 positions match TRBD1. CDR3 size: 15 residues. V was pared by 3 bases and J by 3 bases, with 2 bases of the junction left unmatched. Looked up from germline, CDR1 is SGHNT and CDR2 is YYREEE (reference sequence). The CDR3 loop reads CASSWDRGLTDTQYF. The CDR3, as DNA: TGTGCCAGCAGCTGGGACAGGGGGCTTACAGATACGCAGTATTTT. Supplemented by reference TRBV5-4 and TRBJ2-3, the full variable domain reads ETGVTQSPTHLIKTRGQQVTLRCSSQSGHNTVSWYQQALGQGPQFIFQYYREEENGRGNFPPRFSGLQFPNYSSELNVNALELDDSALYLCASSWDRGLTDTQYFGPGTRLTVL.

This chain connects TRBV9 to TRBJ2-2; possible D gene TRBD1, 6 bases. V lost 6 bases, J lost 2 bases, and 17 bases lay in between. This CDR3 has 16 residues. Germline loops: CDR1 SGDLS, CDR2 YYNGEE. This CDR3 is CASTPGAFTNTGELFF. CDR3 sequence (DNA): TGTGCCAGCACCCCAGGGGCTTTTACTAACACCGGGGAGCTGTTTTTT.

This clone was detected once. At the DNA level, this CDR3 is encoded by other sequences in the same sample as well. The chain links TRBV2 to TRBJ1-6, with D hard to call. The CDR3 extends over 12 amino acids. Germline assignment: CDR1 SNHLY and CDR2 FYNNEI. The ends were cut back, 8 bases at V and 7 bases at J, with 9 bases in the middle. CDR3 sequence (DNA): TGTGCCAGCCGGACTGACAATTCACCCCTCCACTTT. Translated, it gives CASRTDNSPLHF.

The rearrangement uses TRBV24-1 and TRBJ2-5, with 7 bases identical to TRBD1. This CDR3 contains 15 residues. The V gene's germline CDR1 is KGHDR and CDR2 SFDVKD. The trim removed 5 bases at V and 3 bases at J, leaving 8 bases unmatched. The CDR3, as DNA: TGTGCCACCAGTGTTCAGGGGGAAAATAAAGAGACCCAGTACTTC. It encodes CATSVQGENKETQYF.

V usage is TRBV7-2 and J usage is TRBJ1-5; 9 bases map to TRBD1. Trimming cost V 8 bases and J 6 bases; bases outside gene matches: 11. The CDR3 has 15 residues. Germline CDR1 and CDR2: SGHTA and FQGNSA. CDR3 bases: TGTGCCAGCCGCCCTACAGGGGGCGCGTTTCAGCCCCAGCATTTT. Amino acid sequence: CASRPTGGAFQPQHF.

The chain couples TRBV6-5 to TRBJ2-2, with 9 bases matching TRBD2. This CDR3 contains 14 residues. Germline lookup yields CDR1 MNHEY and CDR2 SVGAGI. Trimming removed 7 bases from V and 4 bases from J; junction bases left unmatched: 4. The CDR3 reads CASKVAGVTGELFF. The CDR3 DNA sequence: TGTGCCAGCAAGGTAGCGGGAGTCACCGGGGAGCTGTTTTTT.

This clone was detected a few times. The CDR3 bases are TGTGCCAGCAGCGATTATATTCTAGCAGCCAATGAGCAGTTCTTC. It codes for CASSDYILAANEQFF. The chain combines TRBV6-5 with TRBJ2-1; D is possibly TRBD2 (5 bases). The CDR3 extends over 15 amino acids. The V gene lost 6 bases and the J gene lost 6 bases, with 18 bases spanning the gap. Germline CDR1 MNHEY, CDR2 SVGAGI.

CDR3 DNA: TGTGCCAGCAGCCAAGGACTAGCGGGGGTCCACACCGGGGAGCTGTTTTTT. Amino acid sequence: CASSQGLAGVHTGELFF. The chain uses TRBV7-9 and TRBJ2-2, with TRBD2 matching over 13 bases. The V gene end was trimmed by 5 bases and the J gene end by 3 bases; junction bases not matched to a gene: 6. Germline CDR1 and CDR2: SEHNR and FQNEAQ (reference sequence). CDR3 length equals 17 residues.

The chain uses TRBV5-1 and TRBJ1-1, with D possibly TRBD1 on 6 matching bases. Germline V CDR1 and CDR2: SGHRS, YFSETQ. Trimming shortened V by 4 bases and J by 3 bases, and 19 bases separated the two germline ends. The CDR3 is 16 residues long. The CDR3 DNA sequence: TGCGCCAGCAGCCACAAACTCGGACAGCTAGACACTGAAGCTTTCTTT. Encoded protein: CASSHKLGQLDTEAFF.

V gene TRBV19 combines with J gene TRBJ1-6; 8 bases align to TRBD1. This CDR3 region has 15 residues. J gave up 10 bases and V 3 bases, and 8 bases lay outside the gene matches. Germline CDR1 and CDR2: LNHDA and SQIVND (reference sequence). The CDR3 is CASSIWTGPDSPLHF. For the CDR3, the DNA is TGTGCCAGTAGTATTTGGACAGGGCCAGACTCACCCCTCCACTTT.

V and J are TRBV10-3 and TRBJ2-1; no definite D call. Germline V gene lookup returns CDR1 ENHRY and CDR2 SYGVKD. Trimming removed 0 bases at V and 8 bases at J, with 5 bases between. The CDR3 is 12 amino acids. As DNA, the CDR3 is TGTGCCATCAGTGAGTCGGCCGATGAGCAGTTCTTC. Translation gives CAISESADEQFF.

The CDR3 spells CATRRVSNSPLHF. The CDR3 nucleotides read TGTGCCACAAGGAGGGTTTCTAATTCACCCCTCCACTTT. The chain joins TRBV6-5 to TRBJ1-6; D is unresolved. V was clipped by 10 bases and J by 6 bases, with 13 bases between them. There are 13 residues in the CDR3. Germline V lookup: CDR1 MNHEY, CDR2 SVGAGI.

The gene calls are TRBV27 and TRBJ1-1, with TRBD1 identical over 7 bases. This CDR3 has 16 amino acids. The germline V gene encodes CDR1 MNHEY and CDR2 SMNVEV (reference sequence). V shed 6 bases and J 1 base; nucleotides not matched to a gene: 11. The CDR3 here is CASSRRQGRANTEAFF. The CDR3 DNA reads as TGTGCCAGCAGCCGTAGACAGGGAAGAGCGAACACTGAAGCTTTCTTT.

This clone was seen just once. This chain joins TRBV5-1 and TRBJ2-2; a weak D match, TRBD2 (5 bases). The CDR3 spans 14 residues. V was clipped by 4 bases and J by 4 bases, with 11 bases between them. Germline V gene data show CDR1 as SGHRS and CDR2 as YFSETQ. The CDR3 DNA sequence: TGCGCCAGCAGCGTCCGGGGAGCCACCGGGGAGCTGTTTTTT. It codes for CASSVRGATGELFF.

The V and J genes are TRBV6-5 and TRBJ1-5; TRBD1 agrees at 8 bases. Trimming took 6 bases from V and 0 from J; bases not matched to a gene: 4. CDR1 is MNHEY, CDR2 SVGAGI, per germline. The CDR3 has 15 residues. The CDR3 spells CASRGTGPSNQPQHF. CDR3 bases: TGTGCCAGCAGGGGGACAGGTCCTAGCAATCAGCCCCAGCATTTT.

This chain links TRBV5-4 with TRBJ1-1; D is uncertain. Per the germline V gene, CDR1 is SGHNT and CDR2 is YYREEE (reference sequence). The V and J ends lost 8 bases and 1 base respectively, with 15 bases between them. The CDR3 totals 14 residues. The CDR3 DNA is TGTGCCAGTAAATCGGAACAGCAGAACACTGAAGCTTTCTTT. Its translation is CASKSEQQNTEAFF. Looking up the rest from reference TRBV5-4 and TRBJ1-1 gives the full variable domain: ETGVTQSPTHLIKTRGQQVTLRCSSQSGHNTVSWYQQALGQGPQFIFQYYREEENGRGNFPPRFSGLQFPNYSSELNVNALELDDSALYLCASKSEQQNTEAFFGQGTRLTVV.

The chain has TRBV7-9 and TRBJ1-2, with 11 bases lining up with TRBD1. The CDR3 has 15 residues. Germline-derived CDR1 and CDR2 are SEHNR and FQNEAQ (reference sequence). V shed 5 bases and J 6 bases; nucleotides not matched to a gene: 8. CDR3 bases: TGTGCCAGCAGCGCCCCCCGGACAGGGGGCGATGGCTACACCTTC. It is translated as CASSAPRTGGDGYTF.

This chain joins TRBV18 and TRBJ2-5; possibly TRBD1 for D (5 bases). Germline CDR1 and CDR2: KGHSH and LQKENI. The CDR3 extends over 14 amino acids. V was clipped by 3 bases and J by 5 bases, with 13 bases between them. The CDR3 loop is CASSPLVAGETQYF. The DNA of the CDR3 is TGTGCCAGCTCACCCCTGGTGGCAGGGGAGACCCAGTACTTC.

The rearrangement links TRBV6-5 to TRBJ1-5; perhaps TRBD1 as D (6 bases). The CDR3 length is 16 residues. Deletions cut 2 bases from V and 6 bases from J, with 17 bases between. Germline V gives CDR1 MNHEY, CDR2 SVGAGI. DNA of the CDR3: TGTGCCAGCAGTTACCCACTCCTCCAGGGGACTCAGCCCCAGCATTTT. This codes for CASSYPLLQGTQPQHF.

The chain joins TRBV7-2 to TRBJ2-3; TRBD2 aligns across 8 bases. J was trimmed by 2 bases and V by 4 bases; bases with no gene match: 8. Germline lookup yields CDR1 SGHTA and CDR2 FQGNSA. The CDR3 has 16 amino acids. The CDR3 coding sequence is TGTGCCAGCAGCTCACCGGGACTAGACGCCACAGATACGCAGTATTTT. Translating gives CASSSPGLDATDTQYF.

CDR3: CASSFLGGNKYNEQFF. In nucleotides, the CDR3 is TGTGCCAGCAGCTTCCTGGGGGGTAATAAATACAATGAGCAGTTCTTC. This chain links TRBV21-1 with TRBJ2-1; TRBD2, as called in the table, went unchecked against the DNA. TRBV21-1 is shown as a pseudogene. The CDR3 spans 16 residues.

This chain joins TRBV4-1 and TRBJ1-2; D unresolved. V was cut by 1 base and J by 4 bases, with 13 bases left in between. The CDR3 sequence is 15 residues long. Looked up from germline, CDR1 is MGHRA and CDR2 is YSYEKL. CDR3 sequence: CASSQGFSRVYGYTF. Here the CDR3 DNA reads TGCGCCAGCAGCCAAGGCTTTTCGAGGGTCTATGGCTACACCTTC.

This chain's CDR3 is CASSFQGGGEKLFF. CDR3 DNA sequence: TGTGCCAGCAGTTTCCAGGGAGGGGGTGAAAAACTGTTTTTT. This sequence joins TRBV6-6 and TRBJ1-4, with D possibly matching TRBD1 (6 bases). Trimming took off 4 bases at V and 7 bases at J, with 13 bases between the two ends. The CDR3 totals 14 residues. Germline CDR1 MNHNY, CDR2 SVGAGI (reference sequence).

This CDR3 reads CASGLGGQHGEQYF. DNA of the CDR3: TGTGCTAGTGGTTTAGGGGGTCAGCACGGGGAGCAGTACTTC. This sequence joins TRBV12-5 and TRBJ2-7; D might be TRBD1 (6 bases). Trimming removed 3 bases from V and 7 bases from J, with 16 bases in between. The CDR3 runs 14 residues. CDR1 is LGHNT, CDR2 FRNRAP, per germline.